Listed here are 9 T cell receptor beta chains from one sample, sequenced in a study of OX40 agonist ivuxolimab in advanced cancers. TCRdb keeps only in-frame clones here, not all; method: immunoSEQ multiplex PCR. The data show some 90,000 clones, with roughly 90% seen just once and roughly 1.1% held by the top ten. This specimen was CD4+ or CD8+ T cells sorted from blood, taken in a trial of the OX40 agonist ivuxolimab. Every receptor here comes from an adult with an advanced solid tumor such as melanoma, head and neck, liver or kidney cancer.

The V and J genes are TRBV6-5 and TRBJ1-2, with TRBD1 matching 7 bases. Germline-derived CDR1 and CDR2 are MNHEY and SVGAGI. CDR3 length equals 16 residues. V gave up 2 bases and J gave up 7 bases; unmatched junction bases: 13. The CDR3 spells CASSYTFGTAGSGYTF. CDR3 DNA: TGTGCCAGCAGTTACACTTTCGGGACAGCAGGGTCTGGCTACACCTTC.

This rearrangement joins TRBV4-1 to TRBJ1-5; D remains ambiguous. The CDR3 is made up of 14 amino acids. Germline lookup yields CDR1 MGHRA and CDR2 YSYEKL. V lost 2 bases, J lost 4 bases, and 9 bases lay in between. The CDR3 loop reads CASSQYRLNQPQHF. For the CDR3, the DNA is TGCGCCAGCAGCCAATACCGGTTAAATCAGCCCCAGCATTTT.

The J gene is TRBJ2-1, the V gene TRBV11-3, with D hard to call. The germline V gene encodes CDR1 SGHNT and CDR2 YENEEA. V was pared by 1 base and J by 0 bases, with 10 bases between. The CDR3 loop spans 16 amino acids. The CDR3: CASSLGGRYSYNEQFF. Written as DNA, the CDR3 is TGTGCCAGCAGCTTAGGGGGTCGGTACTCCTACAATGAGCAGTTCTTC.

The chain links TRBV7-8 to TRBJ2-5; unclear D gene. V lost 5 bases and J lost 5, with 6 bases in between. The CDR3 consists of 11 residues. CDR1 and CDR2 from the germline V gene are SGHVS and FQNEAQ. CDR3 region: CASSPAETQYF. As DNA, the CDR3 is TGTGCCAGCAGCCCCGCGGAGACCCAGTACTTC.

The V call is TRBV27, the J call TRBJ2-1; 7 nucleotides line up with TRBD2. With 5 bases clipped from V and 5 bases from J, the junction kept 9 bases outside the gene matches. Germline CDR1 and CDR2: MNHEY and SMNVEV (reference sequence). The CDR3 is 15 residues long. In DNA form, the CDR3 reads TGTGCCAGCAGTCGGGCGGGAGCAACAAACAATGAGCAGTTCTTC. Its protein product is CASSRAGATNNEQFF.

V usage is TRBV2 and J usage is TRBJ2-6; 9 bases fit TRBD1. The CDR3 length is 17 residues. The germline V gene encodes CDR1 SNHLY and CDR2 FYNNEI. The ends lost 6 bases at V and 1 base at J; junction bases unmatched: 7. CDR3 loop: CASRAGTGISGANVLTF. CDR3 nucleotide sequence: TGTGCCAGCAGGGCCGGGACAGGGATTTCTGGGGCCAACGTCCTGACTTTC.

This chain uses TRBV27 with TRBJ2-3; D possibly uses TRBD1 or TRBD2 (5 bases each). Germline CDR1 MNHEY, CDR2 SMNVEV (reference sequence). The V end lost 2 bases, the J end lost 0 bases, and 15 bases lay between the germline ends. This CDR3 is 17 amino acids long. CDR3 sequence reads: CASSLGRLRDSTDTQYF. In DNA, the CDR3 is TGTGCCAGCAGTTTAGGTCGTCTAAGGGACAGCACAGATACGCAGTATTTT.

This clone was picked up one time. The CDR3 here is CASSLAQGGANYGYTF. CDR3 DNA sequence: TGTGCCAGCAGCTTAGCTCAGGGGGGAGCTAACTATGGCTACACCTTC. The rearrangement links TRBV11-2 to TRBJ1-2; TRBD1 aligns across 7 bases. The CDR3 is made up of 16 amino acids. After removal of 1 base from V and 0 bases from J, the junction contained 5 bases not matched to a gene. Per the germline V gene, CDR1 is SGHAT and CDR2 is FQNNGV. Variable domain in full (rest from reference TRBV11-2 and TRBJ1-2): EAGVAQSPRYKIIEKRQSVAFWCNPISGHATLYWYQQILGQGPKLLIQFQNNGVVDDSQLPKDRFSAERLKGVDSTLKIQPAKLEDSAVYLCASSLAQGGANYGYTFGSGTRLTVV.

The chain employs TRBV11-2 and TRBJ1-1, with D possibly matching TRBD1 (5 bases). Germline V gene lookup returns CDR1 SGHAT and CDR2 FQNNGV. The CDR3 covers 14 residues. Between the trimmed V and J ends, which lost 5 bases and 1 base, there was a span of 11 bases. This chain's CDR3 is CASSRQISNTEAFF. As DNA, the CDR3 is TGTGCCAGCAGCCGACAGATTTCGAACACTGAAGCTTTCTTT.